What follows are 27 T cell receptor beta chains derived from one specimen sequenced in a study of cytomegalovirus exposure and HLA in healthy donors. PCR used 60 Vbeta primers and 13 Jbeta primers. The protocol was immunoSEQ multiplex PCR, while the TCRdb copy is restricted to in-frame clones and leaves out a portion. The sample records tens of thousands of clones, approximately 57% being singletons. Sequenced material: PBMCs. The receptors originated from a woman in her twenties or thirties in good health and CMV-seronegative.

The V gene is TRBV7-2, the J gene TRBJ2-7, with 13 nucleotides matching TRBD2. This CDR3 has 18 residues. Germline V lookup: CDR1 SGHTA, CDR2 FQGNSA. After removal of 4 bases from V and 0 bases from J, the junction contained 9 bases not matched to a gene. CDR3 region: CASSSPRLAGGLSYEQYF. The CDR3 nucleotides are TGTGCCAGCAGCTCACCGCGACTAGCGGGAGGCCTCTCCTACGAGCAGTACTTC.

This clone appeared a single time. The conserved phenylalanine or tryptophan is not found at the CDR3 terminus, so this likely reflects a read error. The CDR3 region is CASSLGRSSVKLFS. CDR3 in DNA: TGTGCCAGCAGCTTAGGCAGGTCCTCCGTAAAACTGTTTTCT. This rearrangement joins TRBV5-6 to TRBJ1-4; no firm D call. The CDR3 sequence is 14 residues long. Trimming pared 2 bases from V and 10 bases from J, leaving 15 bases between. Per the germline V gene, CDR1 is SGHDT and CDR2 is YYEEEE.

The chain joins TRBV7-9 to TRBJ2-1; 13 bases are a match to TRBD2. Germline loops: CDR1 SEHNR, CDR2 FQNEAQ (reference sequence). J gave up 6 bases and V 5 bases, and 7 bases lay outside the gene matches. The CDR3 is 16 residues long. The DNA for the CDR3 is TGTGCCAGCAGCCATCGGACTAGCGGGAGTGGCAATGAGCAGTTCTTC. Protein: CASSHRTSGSGNEQFF. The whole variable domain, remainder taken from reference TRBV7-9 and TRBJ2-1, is DTGVSQNPRHKITKRGQNVTFRCDPISEHNRLYWYRQTLGQGPEFLTYFQNEAQLEKSRLLSDRFSAERPKGSFSTLEIQRTEQGDSAMYLCASSHRTSGSGNEQFFGPGTRLTVL.

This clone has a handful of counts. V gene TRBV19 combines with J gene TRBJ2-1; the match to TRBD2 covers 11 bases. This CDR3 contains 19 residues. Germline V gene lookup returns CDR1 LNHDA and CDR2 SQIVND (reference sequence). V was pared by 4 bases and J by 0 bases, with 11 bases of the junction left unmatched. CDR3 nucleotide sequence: TGTGCCAGTAGTACTCCGGGACTAGCGGTGAGGGGCTCCTACAATGAGCAGTTCTTC. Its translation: CASSTPGLAVRGSYNEQFF.

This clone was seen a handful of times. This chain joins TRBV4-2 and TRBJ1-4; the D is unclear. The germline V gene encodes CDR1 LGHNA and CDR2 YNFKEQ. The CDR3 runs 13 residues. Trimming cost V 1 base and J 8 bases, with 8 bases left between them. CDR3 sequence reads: CASSQGQAEKLFF. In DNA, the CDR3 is TGTGCCAGCAGCCAAGGTCAAGCGGAAAAACTGTTTTTT.

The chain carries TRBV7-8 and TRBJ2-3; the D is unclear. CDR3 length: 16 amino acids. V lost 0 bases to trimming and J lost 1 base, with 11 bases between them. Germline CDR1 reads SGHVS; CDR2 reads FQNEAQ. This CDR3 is CASSLAPHGGTDTQYF. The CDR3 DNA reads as TGTGCCAGCAGCTTAGCGCCCCACGGAGGCACAGATACGCAGTATTTT.

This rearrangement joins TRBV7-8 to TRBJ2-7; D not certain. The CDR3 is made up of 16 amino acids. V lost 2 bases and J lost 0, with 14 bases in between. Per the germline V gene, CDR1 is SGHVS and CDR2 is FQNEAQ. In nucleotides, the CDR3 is TGTGCCAGCAGCTTAAGGCAGAGATGGAGCTCCTACGAGCAGTACTTC. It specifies CASSLRQRWSSYEQYF.

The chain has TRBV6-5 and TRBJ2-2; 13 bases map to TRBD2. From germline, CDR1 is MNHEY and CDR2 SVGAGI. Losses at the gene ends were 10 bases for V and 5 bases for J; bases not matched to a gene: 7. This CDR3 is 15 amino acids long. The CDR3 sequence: CATWTSGGLTGELFF. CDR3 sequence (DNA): TGTGCCACGTGGACTAGCGGGGGATTGACCGGGGAGCTGTTTTTT.

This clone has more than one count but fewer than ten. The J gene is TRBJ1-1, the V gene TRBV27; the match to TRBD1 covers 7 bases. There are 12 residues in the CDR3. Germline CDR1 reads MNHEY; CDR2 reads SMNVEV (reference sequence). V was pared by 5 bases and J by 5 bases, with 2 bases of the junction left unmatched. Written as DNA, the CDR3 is TGTGCCAGCAGTCCAGGGGGGACTGAAGCTTTCTTT. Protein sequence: CASSPGGTEAFF.

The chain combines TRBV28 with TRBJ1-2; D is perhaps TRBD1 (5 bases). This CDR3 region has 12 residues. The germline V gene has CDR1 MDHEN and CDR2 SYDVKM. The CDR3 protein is CAWGGVIYGYTF. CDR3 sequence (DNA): TGTGCGTGGGGGGGTGTTATCTATGGCTACACCTTC.

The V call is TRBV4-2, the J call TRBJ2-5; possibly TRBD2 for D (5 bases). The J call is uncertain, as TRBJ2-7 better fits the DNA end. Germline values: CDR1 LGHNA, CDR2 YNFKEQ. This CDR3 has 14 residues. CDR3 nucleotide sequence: TGTGCCAGCAGCCCGCGGGCGAGGCAGTACGAGCAGTACTTC. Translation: CASSPRARQYEQYF.

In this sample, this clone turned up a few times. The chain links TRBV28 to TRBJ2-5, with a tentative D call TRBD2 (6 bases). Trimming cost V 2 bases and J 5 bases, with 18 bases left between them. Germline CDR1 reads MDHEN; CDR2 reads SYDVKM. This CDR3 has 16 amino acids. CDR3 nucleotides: TGTGCCAGCAGTTTACCCTTCCGGACTATGTGGGAGACCCAGTACTTC. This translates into CASSLPFRTMWETQYF.

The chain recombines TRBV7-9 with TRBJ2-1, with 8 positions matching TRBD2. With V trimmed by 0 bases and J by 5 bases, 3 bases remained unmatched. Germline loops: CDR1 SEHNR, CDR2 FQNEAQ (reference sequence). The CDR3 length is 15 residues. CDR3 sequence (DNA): TGTGCCAGCAGCTTAGCAGCGGGAGTTCACAATGAGCAGTTCTTC. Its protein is CASSLAAGVHNEQFF.

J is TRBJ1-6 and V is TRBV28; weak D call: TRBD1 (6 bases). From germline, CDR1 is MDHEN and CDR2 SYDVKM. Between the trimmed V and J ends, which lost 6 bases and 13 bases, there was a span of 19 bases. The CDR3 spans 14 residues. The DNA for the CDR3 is TGTGCCAGCAGGGCACAGGGACGAGGGGGTCCCCTCCACTTT. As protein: CASRAQGRGGPLHF.

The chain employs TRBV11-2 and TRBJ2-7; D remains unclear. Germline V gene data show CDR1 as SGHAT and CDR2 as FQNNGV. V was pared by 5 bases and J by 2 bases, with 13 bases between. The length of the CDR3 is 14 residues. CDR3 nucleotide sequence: TGTGCCAGCAGCGAAAGCCACCCCCCCTACGAGCAGTACTTC. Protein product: CASSESHPPYEQYF.

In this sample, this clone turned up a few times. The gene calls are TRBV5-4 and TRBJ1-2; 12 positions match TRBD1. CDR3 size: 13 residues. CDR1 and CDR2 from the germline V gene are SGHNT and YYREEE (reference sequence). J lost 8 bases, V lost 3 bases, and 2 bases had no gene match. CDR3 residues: CASSSGTGGGYTF. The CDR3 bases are TGTGCCAGCAGCTCGGGGACAGGGGGCGGCTACACCTTC.

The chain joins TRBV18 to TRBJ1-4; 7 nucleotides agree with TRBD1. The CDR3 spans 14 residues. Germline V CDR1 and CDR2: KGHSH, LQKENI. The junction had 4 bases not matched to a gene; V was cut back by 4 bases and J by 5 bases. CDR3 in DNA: TGTGCCAGCTCACGACAGGGAGTGAATGAAAAACTGTTTTTT. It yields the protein CASSRQGVNEKLFF. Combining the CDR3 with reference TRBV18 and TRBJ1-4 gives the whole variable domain NAGVMQNPRHLVRRRGQEARLRCSPMKGHSHVYWYRQLPEEGLKFMVYLQKENIIDESGMPKERFSAEFPKEGPSILRIQQVVRGDSAAYFCASSRQGVNEKLFFGSGTQLSVL.

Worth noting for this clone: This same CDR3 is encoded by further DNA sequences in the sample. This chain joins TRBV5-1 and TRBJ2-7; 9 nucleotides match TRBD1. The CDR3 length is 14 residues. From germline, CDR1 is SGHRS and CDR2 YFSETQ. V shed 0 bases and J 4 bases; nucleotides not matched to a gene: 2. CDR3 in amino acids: CASSLAGQGYEQYF. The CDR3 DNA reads TGCGCCAGCAGCTTGGCGGGACAGGGTTACGAGCAGTACTTC.

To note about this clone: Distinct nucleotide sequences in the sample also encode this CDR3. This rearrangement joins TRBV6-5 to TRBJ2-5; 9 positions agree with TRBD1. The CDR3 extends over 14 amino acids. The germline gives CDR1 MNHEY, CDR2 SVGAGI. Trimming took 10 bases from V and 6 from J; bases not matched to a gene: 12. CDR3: CATFRDGTGQTQYF. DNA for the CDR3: TGTGCCACCTTTCGGGACGGGACAGGGCAGACCCAGTACTTC.

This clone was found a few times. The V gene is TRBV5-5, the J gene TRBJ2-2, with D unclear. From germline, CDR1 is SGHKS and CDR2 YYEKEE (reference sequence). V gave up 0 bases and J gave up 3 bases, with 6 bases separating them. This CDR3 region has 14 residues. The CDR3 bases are TGTGCCAGCAGCTTGGTACAGTACACCGGGGAGCTGTTTTTT. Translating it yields CASSLVQYTGELFF. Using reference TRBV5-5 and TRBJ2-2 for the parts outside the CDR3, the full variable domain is DAGVTQSPTHLIKTRGQQVTLRCSPISGHKSVSWYQQVLGQGPQFIFQYYEKEERGRGNFPDRFSARQFPNYSSELNVNALLLGDSALYLCASSLVQYTGELFFGEGSRLTVL.

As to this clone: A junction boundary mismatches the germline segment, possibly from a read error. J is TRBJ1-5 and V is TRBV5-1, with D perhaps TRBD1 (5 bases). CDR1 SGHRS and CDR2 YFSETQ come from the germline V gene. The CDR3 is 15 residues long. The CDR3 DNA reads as TGCGCCAGCAGCTTGGGACTTCGGGGGAATCGGCCCCAGCATTTT. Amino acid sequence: CASSLGLRGNRPQHF.

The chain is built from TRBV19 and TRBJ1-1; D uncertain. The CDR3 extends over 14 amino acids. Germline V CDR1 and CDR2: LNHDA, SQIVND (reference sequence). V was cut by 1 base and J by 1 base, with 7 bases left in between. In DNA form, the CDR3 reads TGTGCCAGTAGTATAGGGGAGGGGAACACTGAAGCTTTCTTT. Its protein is CASSIGEGNTEAFF.

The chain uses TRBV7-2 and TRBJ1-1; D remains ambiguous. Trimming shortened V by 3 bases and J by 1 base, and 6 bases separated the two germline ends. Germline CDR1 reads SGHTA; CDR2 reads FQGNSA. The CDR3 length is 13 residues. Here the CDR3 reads CASSFTENTEAFF. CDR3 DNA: TGTGCCAGCAGCTTCACAGAGAACACTGAAGCTTTCTTT.

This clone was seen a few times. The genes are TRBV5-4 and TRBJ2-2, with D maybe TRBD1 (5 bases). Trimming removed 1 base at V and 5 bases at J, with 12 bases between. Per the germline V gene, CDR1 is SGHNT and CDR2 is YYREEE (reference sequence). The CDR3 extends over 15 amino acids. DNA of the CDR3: TGTGCCAGCAGCTTGAGGGGCTTCCGGACCGGGGAGCTGTTTTTT. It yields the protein CASSLRGFRTGELFF.

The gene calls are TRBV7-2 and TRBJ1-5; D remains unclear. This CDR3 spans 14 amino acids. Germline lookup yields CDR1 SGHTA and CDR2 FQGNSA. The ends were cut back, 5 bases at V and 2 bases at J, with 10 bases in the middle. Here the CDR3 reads CASSPRQGNQPQHF. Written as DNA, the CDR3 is TGTGCCAGCAGCCCACGTCAGGGCAATCAGCCCCAGCATTTT.

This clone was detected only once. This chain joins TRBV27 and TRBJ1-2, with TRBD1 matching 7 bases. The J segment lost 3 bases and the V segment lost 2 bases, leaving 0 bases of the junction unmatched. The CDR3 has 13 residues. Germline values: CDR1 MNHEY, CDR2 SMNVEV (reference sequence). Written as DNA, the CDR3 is TGTGCCAGCAGTTTACAGGGGGACTATGGCTACACCTTC. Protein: CASSLQGDYGYTF.

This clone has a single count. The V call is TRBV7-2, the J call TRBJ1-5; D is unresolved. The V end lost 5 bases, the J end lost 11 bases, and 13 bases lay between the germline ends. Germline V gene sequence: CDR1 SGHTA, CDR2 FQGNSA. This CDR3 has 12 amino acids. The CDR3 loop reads CASSARPTTQHF. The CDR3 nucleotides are TGTGCCAGCAGCGCCCGGCCGACAACCCAGCATTTT.